These 12 T cell receptor beta chains originate from one sample sequenced in a study of regulatory T cells in long-lasting Graves disease. This sample's time point: persistent/refractory GD, antithyroid drugs over 5 years with positive TRAb. PBMC-extracted RNA yielded the TCR library. According to the study, TCR beta libraries were built with iRepertoire HTBI primers and CDR3-region Arm-PCR. TCRdb used MiXCR to reprocess the multiplex PCR reads, holding one entry per CDR3 protein. The sample carries around 400,000 distinct CDR3 sequences, roughly 20% recorded once. The sequences come from peripheral blood mononuclear cells (PBMCs), collected when the disease was refractory, from a patient treated with antithyroid drugs. These receptors all come from a woman aged 35 to 49 with Graves disease.

V is TRBV11-2 and J is TRBJ2-1, with TRBD2 matching over 10 bases. Germline loops: CDR1 SGHAT, CDR2 FQNNGV. V was clipped by 4 bases and J by 8 bases; unmatched bases: 5. The CDR3 has 14 residues. The CDR3 DNA reads as TGTGCCAGCAGCTGGAGCGGGAGGGCCTATGAGCAGTTCTTC. Its protein product is CASSWSGRAYEQFF.

This clonotype was seen many times. The V gene is TRBV28, the J gene TRBJ2-2, with 8 bases matching TRBD2. The CDR3 runs 15 residues. From germline, CDR1 is MDHEN and CDR2 SYDVKM. The V and J ends lost 2 bases and 4 bases, in that order; junction bases with no gene match: 3. The CDR3 reads CASSLGTRSTGELFF. As DNA, the CDR3 is TGTGCCAGCAGTTTAGGGACTAGAAGCACCGGGGAGCTGTTTTTT.

As concerns this clonotype: This sequence may be a read error, since a much larger clone differs from it by one base. This chain joins TRBV20-1 and TRBJ1-2; D call uncertain. Trimming removed 3 bases from V and 6 bases from J, with 11 bases in between. The length of the CDR3 is 12 residues. Germline CDR1 and CDR2: DFQATT and SNEGSKA (reference sequence). The CDR3 loop reads CSASPGSHGYTF. DNA for the CDR3: TGCAGTGCTAGCCCTGGCAGTCATGGCTACACCTTC.

This clonotype was detected only a few times. The rearrangement uses TRBV28 and TRBJ1-5; possibly TRBD1 for D (5 bases). V lost 2 bases, J lost 6 bases, and 14 bases lay in between. The CDR3 totals 15 residues. Germline V gives CDR1 MDHEN, CDR2 SYDVKM. The DNA for the CDR3 is TGTGCCAGCAGTTTAACGGGGCCGAGGAGTCAGCCCCAGCATTTT. Protein sequence: CASSLTGPRSQPQHF.

This rearrangement joins TRBV6-1 to TRBJ2-1; 10 bases are a match to TRBD2. V lost 6 bases and J lost 0; bases outside the gene matches: 8. Germline V CDR1 and CDR2: MNHNS, SASEGT. This CDR3 comprises 17 residues. This CDR3 reads CASRLQGLASSYNEQFF. The CDR3 DNA is TGTGCCAGCAGGTTACAGGGACTAGCGAGCTCCTACAATGAGCAGTTCTTC.

This clonotype has more than one count but fewer than ten. Written as DNA, the CDR3 is TGTGCCAGCAGCTTAGAAGGGGGCTGGAACACTGAAGCTTTCTTT. Its protein product is CASSLEGGWNTEAFF. The chain employs TRBV13 and TRBJ1-1; TRBD1 agrees at 7 bases. This CDR3 has 15 residues. With V trimmed by 1 base and J by 1 base, 3 bases remained unmatched. Germline lookup yields CDR1 PRHDT and CDR2 FYEKMQ (reference sequence).

This clonotype was recorded many times. The chain employs TRBV6-2 or TRBV6-3 and TRBJ2-7, with TRBD2 matching over 11 bases. This CDR3 is 18 amino acids long. Germline-derived CDR1 and CDR2 are MNHEY and SVGEGT. J was trimmed by 2 bases and V by 5 bases; bases with no gene match: 14. The CDR3 spells CASSQGLSLLAGAYEQYF. CDR3 nucleotides: TGTGCCAGCAGTCAAGGGTTATCCTTACTAGCGGGAGCCTACGAGCAGTACTTC.

This clonotype was seen at least ten times. V usage is TRBV2 and J usage is TRBJ2-2, with D tentatively TRBD1 or TRBD2 (5 bases each). This CDR3 contains 13 residues. Deletions cut 8 bases from V and 5 bases from J, with 12 bases between. The germline gives CDR1 SNHLY, CDR2 FYNNEI. CDR3 DNA sequence: TGTGCCAGCTTCGAGGGGCTGACCGGGGAGCTGTTTTTT. Its protein is CASFEGLTGELFF.

Many counts were recorded for this clonotype. The V call is TRBV28, the J call TRBJ2-7; D ambiguous. Germline lookup yields CDR1 MDHEN and CDR2 SYDVKM. CDR3 size: 14 residues. Trimming took off 3 bases at V and 4 bases at J, with 13 bases between the two ends. The CDR3 coding sequence is TGTGCCAGCAGTTTCCTACCTAGGGAATACGAGCAGTACTTC. Its translation: CASSFLPREYEQYF.

Ten or more counts support this clonotype. CDR3 sequence: CASIGGTYEQYF. The CDR3 bases are TGTGCCAGCATCGGCGGCACCTACGAGCAGTACTTC. The chain employs TRBV28 and TRBJ2-7; D gene uncertain. The germline CDR1 and CDR2 sequences are MDHEN and SYDVKM. The CDR3 runs 12 residues. V lost 7 bases and J lost 2, with 9 bases in between.

This clonotype has a handful of counts. The CDR3 loop is CASSSARGPFNSPLHF. The CDR3 bases are TGTGCCAGCAGCTCCGCCAGGGGCCCTTTCAATTCACCCCTCCACTTT. This chain connects TRBV13 to TRBJ1-6, with D tentatively TRBD1 (6 bases). Trimming removed 4 bases at V and 7 bases at J, with 17 bases between. The CDR3 extends over 16 amino acids. Germline V gene lookup returns CDR1 PRHDT and CDR2 FYEKMQ (reference sequence).

The chain links TRBV27 to TRBJ2-3, with D unclear. Between the trimmed V and J ends, which lost 2 bases and 4 bases, there was a span of 7 bases. Germline V lookup: CDR1 MNHEY, CDR2 SMNVEV (reference sequence). The CDR3 contains 13 residues. The CDR3 here is CASSLTLADTQYF. DNA of the CDR3: TGTGCCAGCAGTTTAACCTTAGCAGATACGCAGTATTTT.